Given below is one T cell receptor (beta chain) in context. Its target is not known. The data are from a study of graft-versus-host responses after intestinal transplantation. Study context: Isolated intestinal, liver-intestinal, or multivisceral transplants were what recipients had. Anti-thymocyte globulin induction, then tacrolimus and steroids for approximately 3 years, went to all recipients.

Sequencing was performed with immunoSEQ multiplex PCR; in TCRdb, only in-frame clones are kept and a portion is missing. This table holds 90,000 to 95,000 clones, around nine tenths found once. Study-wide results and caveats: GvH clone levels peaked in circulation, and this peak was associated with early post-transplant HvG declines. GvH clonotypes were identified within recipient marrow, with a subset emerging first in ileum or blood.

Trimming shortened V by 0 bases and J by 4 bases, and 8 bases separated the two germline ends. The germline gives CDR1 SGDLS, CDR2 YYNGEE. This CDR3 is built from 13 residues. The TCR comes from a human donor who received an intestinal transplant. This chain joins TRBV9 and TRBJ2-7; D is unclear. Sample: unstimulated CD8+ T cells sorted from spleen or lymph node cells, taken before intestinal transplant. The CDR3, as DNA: TGTGCCAGCAGCGTAGCTACGGGTTACGAGCAGTACTTC. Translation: CASSVATGYEQYF.